The rows below give T cell receptor beta chains drawn from one sample of a study of blood T cell repertoires in COVID-19. Using immunoSEQ multiplex PCR, the repertoire was profiled, and TCRdb retains in-frame clones only, with some absent. Among around 360,000 clones listed, 70% to 90% were seen once. The specimen sequenced was peripheral blood. The receptors stem from a woman in her twenties or thirties with COVID-19, enrolled during active disease. Both conserved end residues are part of each CDR3. D genes are given only for firm matches. Clone size is shown for a subset of rows, as once, few, many or a class of expanded clone.

abundance | d_gene | j_gene | v_gene | CDR3nt | CDR3aa
once | . | TRBJ2-3 | TRBV28 | TGTGCCAGCAGTCATCAGGGTACTAGCACAGATACGCAGTATTTT | CASSHQGTSTDTQYF
. | TRBD1 | TRBJ2-2 | TRBV7-8 | TGTGCCAGCAGCTCCGGGACAGGGGTCGCCGGGGAGCTGTTTTTT | CASSSGTGVAGELFF
. | . | TRBJ1-1 | TRBV24-1 | TGTGCCACCAGGTCGGGAGGCGCCGGTGCCACTGAAGCTTTCTTT | CATRSGGAGATEAFF
. | . | TRBJ1-4 | TRBV6-5 | TGTGCCAGCAGTCGACCCGGGAGTAATGAAAAACTGTTTTTT | CASSRPGSNEKLFF
once | TRBD2 | TRBJ2-1 | TRBV6-5 | TGTGCCAGCAGTTCTAGCGGGAGGGATGAGCAGTTCTTC | CASSSSGRDEQFF
. | . | TRBJ2-7 | TRBV7-2 | TGTGCCAGCAGCTTAGACCTAGCTGGGGAGCAGTACTTC | CASSLDLAGEQYF
. | TRBD2 | TRBJ2-3 | TRBV9 | TGTGCCAGCAGCGTCCGCGGGGGGCGGGAGCCGGAAGATACGCAGTATTTT | CASSVRGGREPEDTQYF
. | . | TRBJ2-1 | TRBV9 | TGTGCCAGCAGCGTAGGGGACTGGGGGAACAATGAGCAGTTCTTC | CASSVGDWGNNEQFF
few | . | TRBJ1-1 | TRBV28 | TGTGCCAGCAGTTTGGCACGGGGTATGAACACTGAAGCTTTCTTT | CASSLARGMNTEAFF
. | TRBD1 | TRBJ2-3 | TRBV5-1 | TGCGCCAGCAGCGTGGACAGGGGGACCACAGATACGCAGTATTTT | CASSVDRGTTDTQYF
. | TRBD1 | TRBJ2-1 | TRBV10-3 | TGTGCCACCACCGGGACAGGGGGACTAAATGAGCAGTTCTTC | CATTGTGGLNEQFF
. | . | TRBJ1-3 | TRBV10-3 | TGTGCCACCACGTGGGGCCGTACTGGAAACACCATATATTTT | CATTWGRTGNTIYF
. | . | TRBJ2-5 | TRBV7-8 | TGTGCCAGCAGCTTAGGTTCGCTCGCGGCCCGGGAGACCCAGTACTTC | CASSLGSLAARETQYF
. | TRBD2 | TRBJ2-1 | TRBV5-1 | TGCGCCAGCACCCCTAGCGGGGCCTCCTACAATGAGCAGTTCTTC | CASTPSGASYNEQFF
. | . | TRBJ1-1 | TRBV5-6 | TGTGCCAGCAGCCTCAGGGCGTCTGAAGCTTTCTTT | CASSLRASEAFF
. | . | TRBJ2-7 | TRBV5-4 | TGTGCCAGCAGCTTGGGACAGGACTACGAGCAGTACTTC | CASSLGQDYEQYF
. | TRBD1 | TRBJ1-6 | TRBV9 | TGTGCCAGCAGCCCCCGGACAGGGGGGAATTCACCCCTCCACTTT | CASSPRTGGNSPLHF
. | . | TRBJ1-1 | TRBV27 | TGTGCCAGCAGTTTAGTGACAGGAGGCACTGAAGCTTTCTTT | CASSLVTGGTEAFF
. | . | TRBJ1-2 | TRBV2 | TGTGCCAGCAGTGAGTTTAGATATGGCTACACCTTC | CASSEFRYGYTF
once | . | TRBJ2-1 | TRBV9 | TGTGCCAGCAGCGTAGGATCCGGTTTCTCCTACAATGAGCAGTTCTTC | CASSVGSGFSYNEQFF
. | TRBD1 | TRBJ1-1 | TRBV6-5 | TGTGCCAGCAGTTACGTTGGACAGGGGAGTAGTGAAGCTTTCTTT | CASSYVGQGSSEAFF
. | . | TRBJ2-7 | TRBV5-1 | TGCGCCAGCAGCCCAAAGACAGGCCGCTCCTACGAGCAGTACTTC | CASSPKTGRSYEQYF
. | . | TRBJ2-7 | TRBV4-2 | TGTGCCAGCAGCCAAGATTGGAGCGAGGGCGCCTACGAGCAGTACTTC | CASSQDWSEGAYEQYF
. | TRBD1 | TRBJ2-7 | TRBV19 | TGTGCCAGCCTCGGGACAGGGGGCTACGAGCAGTACTTC | CASLGTGGYEQYF
few | TRBD1 | TRBJ1-2 | TRBV5-1 | TGCGCCAGCAGCTTGGGCGGGACAGGGGGCAATGGCTACACCTTC | CASSLGGTGGNGYTF
few | . | TRBJ2-2 | TRBV19 | . | CASSILRAGELFF
. | TRBD1 | TRBJ1-1 | TRBV6-2/TRBV6-3 | TGTGCCAGCAGTCGAGACAGGGGTCAAAACACTGAAGCTTTCTTT | CASSRDRGQNTEAFF
. | . | TRBJ2-4 | TRBV28 | TGTGCCAGCAGTCAACTGGGACTCCAAAACATTCAGTACTTC | CASSQLGLQNIQYF
. | TRBD2 | TRBJ2-7 | TRBV11-3 | TGTGCCAGCAGTTTGATGCGGGGGGCCTACGAGCAGTACTTC | CASSLMRGAYEQYF
. | . | TRBJ1-1 | TRBV28 | TGTGCCAGCAGTTTAGTGGCGGACTACACTGAAGCTTTCTTT | CASSLVADYTEAFF
. | . | TRBJ1-4 | TRBV25-1 | TGTGCCAGCAGGGACACCGCAACTAATGAAAAACTGTTTTTT | CASRDTATNEKLFF
. | TRBD1 | TRBJ2-2 | TRBV5-1 | TGCGCCAGCAAGGGACAGGGGTTCACCGGGGAGCTGTTTTTT | CASKGQGFTGELFF
. | . | TRBJ2-3 | TRBV29-1 | TGCAGCGGTGGACAGCCTAGCACAGATACGCAGTATTTT | CSGGQPSTDTQYF
. | . | TRBJ2-5 | TRBV19 | TGTGCCAGTAGTGCGGGACTCCTAGGGGAGACCCAGTACTTC | CASSAGLLGETQYF
. | . | TRBJ2-7 | TRBV28 | TGTGCCAGCAGCCGCCAGAGGAGGACGAGCTCCTACGAGCAGTACTTC | CASSRQRRTSSYEQYF
. | TRBD1 | TRBJ1-2 | TRBV7-2 | TGTGCCAGCAGCTCCCCCCCTGGGGCAGGGGGCTCTCGGGGCTACACCTTC | CASSSPPGAGGSRGYTF
. | . | TRBJ2-5 | TRBV5-6 | TGTGCCAGCAGTTACCCGAGAGGTCGGGAGACCCAGTACTTC | CASSYPRGRETQYF